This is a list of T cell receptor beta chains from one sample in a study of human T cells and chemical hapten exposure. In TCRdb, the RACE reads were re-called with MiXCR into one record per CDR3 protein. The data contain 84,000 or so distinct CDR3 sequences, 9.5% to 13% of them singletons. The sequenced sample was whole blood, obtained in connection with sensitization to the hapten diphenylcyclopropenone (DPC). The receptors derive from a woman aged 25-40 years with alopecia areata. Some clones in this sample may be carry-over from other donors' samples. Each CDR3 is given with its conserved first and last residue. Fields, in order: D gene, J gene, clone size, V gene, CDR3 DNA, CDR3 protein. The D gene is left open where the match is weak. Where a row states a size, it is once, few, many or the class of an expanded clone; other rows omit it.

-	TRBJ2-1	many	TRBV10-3	TGTGCCATCAGTGAACGGTGGGGGAGCGATGAGCAGTTCTTC	CAISERWGSDEQFF
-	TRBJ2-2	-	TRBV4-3	TGCGCCAGCAGCCGGACGGTTAATGCGAACACCGGGGAGCTGTTTTTT	CASSRTVNANTGELFF
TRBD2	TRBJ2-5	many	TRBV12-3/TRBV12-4	TGTGCCAGCAGTTTAATGACTAGCGGGCCCCGAGGGACCCAGTACTTC	CASSLMTSGPRGTQYF
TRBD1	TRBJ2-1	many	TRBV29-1	TGCAGCGTGGATGACAGGGATGGATACAATGAGCAGTTCTTC	CSVDDRDGYNEQFF
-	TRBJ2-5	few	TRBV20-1	TGCAGTGCTAAATGGGAAACAGAGACCCAGTACTTC	CSAKWETETQYF
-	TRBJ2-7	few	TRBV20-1	TGCAGTGCTATCCCCGGGGACCACTACGAGCAGTACTTC	CSAIPGDHYEQYF
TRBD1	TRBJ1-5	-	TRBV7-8	TGTGCCAGCAGCGTCGGGACAGTAGGCAATCAGCCCCAGCATTTT	CASSVGTVGNQPQHF
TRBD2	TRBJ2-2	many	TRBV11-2	TGTGCCAGCAGCCCCATGAGGGCTAGCGGCACCGGGGAGCTGTTTTTT	CASSPMRASGTGELFF
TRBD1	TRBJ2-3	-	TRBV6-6	TGTGCCAGCACCCCAGGGGGCTCAGATACGCAGTATTTT	CASTPGGSDTQYF
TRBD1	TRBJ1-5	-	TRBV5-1	TGCGCCAGCAGCTACAGGGGCTGGACTAGCAATCAGCCCCAGCATTTT	CASSYRGWTSNQPQHF
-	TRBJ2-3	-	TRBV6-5	TGTGCCAGCAGTTATGGGCGATTCACTAAATCAGATACGCAGTATTTT	CASSYGRFTKSDTQYF
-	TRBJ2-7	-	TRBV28	TGTGCCAGCAGTTTCCTACAGTGGAACGAGCAGTACTTC	CASSFLQWNEQYF
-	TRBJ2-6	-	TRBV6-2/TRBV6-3	TGTGCCAGCGAGGAAGTCACCAGCTCTGGGGCCAACGTCCTGACTTTC	CASEEVTSSGANVLTF
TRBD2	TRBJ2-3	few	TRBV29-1	TGCAGCGTGGGGAGGGTGGGAACAGATACGCAGTATTTT	CSVGRVGTDTQYF
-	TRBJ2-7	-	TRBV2	TGTGCCAGCAGGCGGGGCTACGAGCAGTACTTC	CASRRGYEQYF
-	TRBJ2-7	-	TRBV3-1	TGTGCCAGCAGCCAAGGGTCTGATACATACGAGCAGTACTTC	CASSQGSDTYEQYF
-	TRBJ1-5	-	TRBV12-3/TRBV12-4	TGTGCCAGCAGCCTCGGGACTACCCTGGATCAGCCCCAGCATTTT	CASSLGTTLDQPQHF
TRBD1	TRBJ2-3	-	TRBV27	TGTGCCAGCAGTCACAACAGGGGAAGCACAGATACGCAGTATTTT	CASSHNRGSTDTQYF
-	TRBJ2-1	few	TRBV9	TGTGCCAGCAGCCCAAACTCGATCTACAATGAGCAGTTCTTC	CASSPNSIYNEQFF
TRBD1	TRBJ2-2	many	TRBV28	TGTGCCAGCAGTTCCCCCGACAGGGCTTTTACCGGGGAGCTGTTTTTT	CASSSPDRAFTGELFF
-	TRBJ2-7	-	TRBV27	TGTGCCAGCAGGCTCAATAGTGGGGACTCCTACGAGCAGTACTTC	CASRLNSGDSYEQYF
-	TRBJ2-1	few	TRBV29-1	TGCAGCTCCCTCGCCAGACCAGGGGCCGCGAGAGAGCAGTTCTTC	CSSLARPGAAREQFF
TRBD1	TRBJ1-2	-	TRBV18	TGTGCCAGCTCACCACCGGGGGACAGCTATGGCTACACCTTC	CASSPPGDSYGYTF
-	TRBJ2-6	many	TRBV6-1	TGTGCCAGCAGTGACCCTAACTCTGGGGCCAACGTCCTGACTTTC	CASSDPNSGANVLTF
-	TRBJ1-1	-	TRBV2	TGTGCCATGCCAGGGGTTTCGGGGAACACTGAAGCTTTCTTT	CAMPGVSGNTEAFF
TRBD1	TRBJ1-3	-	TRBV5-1	TGCGCCAGCAGCTATAACACAGGGGAAGCCTCCGGAAACACCATATATTTT	CASSYNTGEASGNTIYF
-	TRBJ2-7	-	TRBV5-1	TGCGCCAGCAGCTTGGAGCAGGGGTCCTACGAGCAGTACTTC	CASSLEQGSYEQYF
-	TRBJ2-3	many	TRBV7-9	TGTGCCAGCAAGTCTGGCCTTGGGACCACAGATACGCAGTATTTT	CASKSGLGTTDTQYF
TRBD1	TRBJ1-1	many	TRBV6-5	TGTGCCAGCAGTAGCAGGGGGCTGGGCACTGAAGCTTTCTTT	CASSSRGLGTEAFF
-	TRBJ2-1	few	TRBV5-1	TGCGCCAGCAGCTTGCGGGTTAATAATGAGCAGTTCTTC	CASSLRVNNEQFF
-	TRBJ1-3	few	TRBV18	TGTGCCAGCTCACCACTTTCACTAAGGACTCGTCGAAAAAGGGCCCGCTCTGGAAACACCATATATTTT	CASSPLSLRTRRKRARSGNTIYF
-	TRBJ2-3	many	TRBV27	TGTGCCAGCAGACGGGACGGCAGCACAGATACGCAGTATTTT	CASRRDGSTDTQYF
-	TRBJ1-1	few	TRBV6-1	TGTGCCAGCAGTGTGGTGAACACTGAAGCTTTCTTT	CASSVVNTEAFF
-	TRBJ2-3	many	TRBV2	TGTGCCAGCAATCCCTTCGGGGGAGCAGATACGCAGTATTTT	CASNPFGGADTQYF
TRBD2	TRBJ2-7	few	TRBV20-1	TGCAGTGCTAGCGGGCTAGCGGGAGGCTACGTGCAGTACTTC	CSASGLAGGYVQYF
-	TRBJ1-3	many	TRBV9	TGTGCCAGCAGCGTAGTCGGGGAGGTATCTGGAAACACCATATATTTT	CASSVVGEVSGNTIYF
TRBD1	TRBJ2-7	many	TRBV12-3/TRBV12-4	TGTGCCAGCAGCCGGACAGGGGGCGTGGGGGAGCAGTACTTC	CASSRTGGVGEQYF
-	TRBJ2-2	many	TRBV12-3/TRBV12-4	TGTGCCAGCAGTTTAGCGATGGAGGGGAAGCTGTTTTTT	CASSLAMEGKLFF
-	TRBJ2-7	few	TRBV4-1	TGCGCCAGCAGCCAAGATCGAGGGGGATACGAGCAGTACTTC	CASSQDRGGYEQYF
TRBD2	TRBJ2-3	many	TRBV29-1	TGCAGCGTTGGGCTAGCGGCAGATACGCAGTATTTT	CSVGLAADTQYF
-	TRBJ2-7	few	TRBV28	TGTGCCAGCCGGGGACAAGCCTACGAGCAGTACTTC	CASRGQAYEQYF
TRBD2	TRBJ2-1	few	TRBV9	TGTGCCAGCAGCGTTGGTTCTAGCGGGAGTATCTATGAGCAGTTCTTC	CASSVGSSGSIYEQFF
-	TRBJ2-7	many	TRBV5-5	TGTGCCAGCAGCTTGGCAGGCAGCGAGCGTGTGCAGTACTTC	CASSLAGSERVQYF
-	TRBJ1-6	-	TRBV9	TGTGCCAGCAGCGCCCGGACAGCTGATAATTCACCCCTCCACTTT	CASSARTADNSPLHF
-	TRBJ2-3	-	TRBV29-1	TGCAGCGTTGTTGTTCTGGATACGCAGTATTTT	CSVVVLDTQYF
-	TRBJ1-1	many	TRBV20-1	TGCAGTGCCCCCCGCGGGCCCGGGATGAACACTGAAGCTTTCTTT	CSAPRGPGMNTEAFF
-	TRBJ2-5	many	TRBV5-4	TGTGCCAGCAGCCCCGAACTCCACGCTTTGGAGGAGACCCAGTACTTC	CASSPELHALEETQYF
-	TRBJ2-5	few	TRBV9	TGTGCCAGCAGCGTAGGAACGGAACAAGAGACCCAGTACTTC	CASSVGTEQETQYF
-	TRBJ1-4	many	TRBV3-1	TGTGCCAGCAGCCATAGACAGGCTAATGAAAAACTGTTTTTT	CASSHRQANEKLFF
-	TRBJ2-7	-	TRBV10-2	TGCGCCAGCAGGGAAGGCTCCTACGAGCAGTACTTC	CASREGSYEQYF
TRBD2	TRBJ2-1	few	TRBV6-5	TGTGCCAGCAGTTTGACGGGACTAGCGAATGAGCAGTTCTTC	CASSLTGLANEQFF
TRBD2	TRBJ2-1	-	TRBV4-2	TGTGCCAGCAGCCAAGACTCTAGCGGGGGTTACAATGAGCAGTTCTTC	CASSQDSSGGYNEQFF
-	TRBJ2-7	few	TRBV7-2	TGTGCCAGCAGCTTAGGACATAGAAGCAACGAGCAGTACTTC	CASSLGHRSNEQYF
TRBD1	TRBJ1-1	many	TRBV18	TGTGCCAGCTCAGGGACAGGGGTTAACACTGAAGCTTTCTTT	CASSGTGVNTEAFF
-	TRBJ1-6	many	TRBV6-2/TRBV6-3	TGTGCCAGCAGTTATCAGGGAGGGGGAAATTCACCCCTCCACTTT	CASSYQGGGNSPLHF
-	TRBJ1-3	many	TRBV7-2	TGTGCCAGCAGCTTACCCACCAGCAGGACCATATATTTT	CASSLPTSRTIYF
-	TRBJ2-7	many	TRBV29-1	TGCAGCGTTGAACTACAAAGTGGGAGGACCTACGAGCAGTACTTC	CSVELQSGRTYEQYF
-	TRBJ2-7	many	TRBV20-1	TGCAGTGCTGGAGTTTCGGGGCGGTACGAGCAGTACTTC	CSAGVSGRYEQYF
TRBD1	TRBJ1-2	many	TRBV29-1	TGCAGCGTTGAACGAGAGACAGGGCCGTCCGGCTACACCTTC	CSVERETGPSGYTF